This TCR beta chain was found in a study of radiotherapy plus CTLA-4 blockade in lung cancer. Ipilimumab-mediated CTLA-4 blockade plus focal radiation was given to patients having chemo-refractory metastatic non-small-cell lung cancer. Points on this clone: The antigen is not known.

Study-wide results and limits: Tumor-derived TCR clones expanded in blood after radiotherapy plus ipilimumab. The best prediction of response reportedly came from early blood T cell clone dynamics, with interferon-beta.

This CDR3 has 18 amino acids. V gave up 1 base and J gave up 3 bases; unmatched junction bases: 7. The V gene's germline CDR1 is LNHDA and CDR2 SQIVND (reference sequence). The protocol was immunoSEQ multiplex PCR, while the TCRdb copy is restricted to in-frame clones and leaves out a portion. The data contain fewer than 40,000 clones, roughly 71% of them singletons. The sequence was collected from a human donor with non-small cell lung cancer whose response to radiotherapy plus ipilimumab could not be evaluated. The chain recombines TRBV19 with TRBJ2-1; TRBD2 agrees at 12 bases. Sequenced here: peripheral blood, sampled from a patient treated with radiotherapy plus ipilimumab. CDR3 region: CASSIVQLAGGFYNEQFF. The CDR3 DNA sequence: TGTGCCAGTAGTATAGTACAACTAGCGGGAGGTTTCTACAATGAGCAGTTCTTC. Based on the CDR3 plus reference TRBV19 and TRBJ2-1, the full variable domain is DGGITQSPKYLFRKEGQNVTLSCEQNLNHDAMYWYRQDPGQGLRLIYYSQIVNDFQKGDIAEGYSVSREKKESFPLTVTSAQKNPTAFYLCASSIVQLAGGFYNEQFFGPGTRLTVL.